The 18 T cell receptor beta chains below were found in one sample sequenced in a study of graft-versus-host responses after intestinal transplantation. Produced via immunoSEQ multiplex PCR; TCRdb's table is partial and in-frame only. Of 21,000 or so clones listed, 56% are singletons. Source: alloreactive CD4+ T cells from a mixed lymphocyte reaction culture, taken before intestinal transplant. Subset described: CFSE-low proliferating T cells sorted from roughly six-day pre-transplant mixed lymphocyte reaction (GvH or HvG direction). The receptors stem from a human patient who received an intestinal transplant.

This clone has more than one count but fewer than ten. The chain couples TRBV6-5 to TRBJ2-7; 8 bases are a match to TRBD2. Unmatched junction bases numbered 12, after V lost 2 bases and J lost 6 bases. CDR1 is MNHEY, CDR2 SVGAGI, per germline. This CDR3 is 16 amino acids long. The CDR3 region has the DNA TGTGCCAGCAGTTACCGTCAACCGGGACTAGTCTTCGAGCAGTACTTC. Its translation is CASSYRQPGLVFEQYF.

The rearrangement links TRBV10-3 to TRBJ2-7, with D possibly TRBD2 on 5 matching bases. CDR1 and CDR2 from the germline V gene are ENHRY and SYGVKD. There are 12 residues in the CDR3. Trimming took off 4 bases at V and 4 bases at J, with 8 bases between the two ends. The CDR3: CAISGGSYEQYF. In nucleotides, the CDR3 is TGTGCCATCAGTGGAGGGAGTTACGAGCAGTACTTC.

In its sample, this clone was seen a few times. This chain links TRBV6-1 with TRBJ2-1; tentatively, D is TRBD2 (6 bases). The CDR3 covers 14 residues. Trimming shortened V by 8 bases and J by 6 bases, and 17 bases separated the two germline ends. Germline V gene sequence: CDR1 MNHNS, CDR2 SASEGT. CDR3 DNA: TGTGCCAGCCGGGCGGGAAGGGTCATCAATGAGCAGTTCTTC. Protein sequence: CASRAGRVINEQFF.

This clone was observed a handful of times. The rearrangement uses TRBV10-1 and TRBJ1-6, with D possibly TRBD1 on 5 matching bases. CDR1 and CDR2 from the germline V gene are WNHNN and SYGVQD (reference sequence). Trimming took 0 bases from V and 10 from J, leaving 7 bases between them. This CDR3 contains 13 residues. The CDR3 DNA is TGCGCCAGCAGTGAGTCGGGGGGATCACCCCTCCACTTT. Its translation: CASSESGGSPLHF.

This clone was seen more than once but under ten times. This chain connects TRBV29-1 to TRBJ1-2; TRBD1 might be the D (5 bases). The CDR3 is 12 residues long. The V gene lost 4 bases and the J gene lost 6 bases, with 12 bases spanning the gap. Germline values: CDR1 SQVTM, CDR2 ANQGSEA. CDR3 amino acids: CSVVRGDHGYTF. The CDR3, as DNA: TGCAGCGTTGTCCGGGGGGATCATGGCTACACCTTC.

This clone was seen a handful of times. The chain carries TRBV2 and TRBJ2-2; 12 bases align to TRBD2. Trimming removed 6 bases from V and 3 bases from J; junction bases left unmatched: 2. CDR3 length: 15 amino acids. Germline CDR1 is SNHLY and CDR2 is FYNNEI. CDR3 region: CASSGLAGYTGELFF. As DNA, the CDR3 is TGTGCCAGCAGCGGACTAGCGGGGTACACCGGGGAGCTGTTTTTT.

V and J are TRBV5-1 and TRBJ1-1, with D tentatively TRBD1 (5 bases). This CDR3 has 13 amino acids. The germline gives CDR1 SGHRS, CDR2 YFSETQ. V lost 4 bases and J 0 bases, leaving 7 bases between the germline ends. In DNA form, the CDR3 reads TGCGCCAGCAGCAAGACAGTGAACACTGAAGCTTTCTTT. Its translation is CASSKTVNTEAFF.

J is TRBJ2-1 and V is TRBV6-6, with 10 bases identical to TRBD1. V gave up 7 bases and J gave up 10 bases; unmatched junction bases: 16. The CDR3 sequence is 16 residues long. In germline, CDR1 is MNHNY, CDR2 SVGAGI (reference sequence). This CDR3 reads CASIQPTTTGGSEQFF. The CDR3 DNA follows: TGTGCCAGCATTCAGCCGACCACGACAGGGGGCTCGGAGCAGTTCTTC.

The V gene is TRBV7-2, the J gene TRBJ2-7, with D perhaps matching TRBD1 (5 bases). Germline loops: CDR1 SGHTA, CDR2 FQGNSA. The CDR3 is 13 amino acids. The germline V and J ends were trimmed by 4 bases and 2 bases, with 9 bases remaining between them. CDR3 sequence reads: CASSSGNTYEQYF. CDR3 nucleotide sequence: TGTGCCAGCAGCTCAGGGAATACCTACGAGCAGTACTTC.

V and J are TRBV18 and TRBJ1-4, with unresolved D. The CDR3 is 14 amino acids. Per the germline V gene, CDR1 is KGHSH and CDR2 is LQKENI. Trimming took off 4 bases at V and 8 bases at J, with 14 bases between the two ends. This CDR3 reads CASSRVEGVEKLFF. The CDR3 DNA sequence: TGTGCCAGCTCACGAGTAGAGGGAGTCGAAAAACTGTTTTTT.

The chain links TRBV7-9 to TRBJ2-1; 9 positions match TRBD2. With 1 base clipped from V and 4 bases from J, the junction kept 8 bases outside the gene matches. CDR3 size: 17 residues. Germline V lookup: CDR1 SEHNR, CDR2 FQNEAQ (reference sequence). The CDR3 spells CASSLGASGRSYNEQFF. The CDR3 nucleotides read TGTGCCAGCAGCTTAGGCGCGAGCGGGAGGTCATACAATGAGCAGTTCTTC. Complete variable domain (other parts from reference TRBV7-9 and TRBJ2-1): DTGVSQNPRHKITKRGQNVTFRCDPISEHNRLYWYRQTLGQGPEFLTYFQNEAQLEKSRLLSDRFSAERPKGSFSTLEIQRTEQGDSAMYLCASSLGASGRSYNEQFFGPGTRLTVL.

A word on this clone: A junction boundary mismatches the germline segment, possibly from a read error. The rearrangement joins TRBV19 to TRBJ1-5; D ambiguous. Germline-derived CDR1 and CDR2 are LNHDA and SQIVND (reference sequence). The CDR3 is 12 residues long. CDR3 sequence: CGSGRWDQPQHF. In nucleotides, the CDR3 is TGTGGCAGTGGGCGATGGGATCAGCCCCAGCATTTT.

This sequence joins TRBV10-3 and TRBJ2-1; 14 positions match TRBD2. The germline V gene encodes CDR1 ENHRY and CDR2 SYGVKD. Unmatched junction bases numbered 0, after V lost 2 bases and J lost 6 bases. CDR3 length: 15 amino acids. The CDR3 here is CAISEGLAGGNEQFF. Here the CDR3 DNA reads TGTGCCATCAGTGAGGGACTAGCGGGAGGCAATGAGCAGTTCTTC.

The J gene is TRBJ2-7, the V gene TRBV7-2; 7 positions agree with TRBD2. CDR3 length: 12 amino acids. V lost 3 bases and J lost 9; bases outside the gene matches: 5. Germline CDR1 is SGHTA and CDR2 is FQGNSA. Here the CDR3 reads CASSFPRGTQYF. The CDR3 bases are TGTGCCAGCAGCTTTCCGCGGGGGACGCAGTACTTC.

This clone was seen only a few times. V usage is TRBV10-3 and J usage is TRBJ1-1; a weak D match, TRBD1 (5 bases). The germline V and J ends were trimmed by 1 base and 4 bases, with 7 bases remaining between them. In germline, CDR1 is ENHRY, CDR2 SYGVKD. This CDR3 is 13 amino acids long. The CDR3 loop is CAISELGGTEAFF. The CDR3 nucleotides are TGTGCCATCAGTGAGTTGGGGGGCACTGAAGCTTTCTTT.

The chain has TRBV11-3 and TRBJ2-2, with 8 positions matching TRBD1. Germline CDR1 SGHNT, CDR2 YENEEA. The CDR3 extends over 15 amino acids. The ends lost 5 bases at V and 8 bases at J; junction bases unmatched: 10. The CDR3 DNA reads as TGTGCCAGCAGCCAACTAGGACAGGGCAGAGGGGAGCTGTTTTTT. This gives the protein CASSQLGQGRGELFF.

This clone was observed a few times. The chain uses TRBV6-1 and TRBJ1-2; possible D gene TRBD1, 5 bases. Germline lookup yields CDR1 MNHNS and CDR2 SASEGT. Trimming removed 7 bases at V and 5 bases at J, with 14 bases between. The CDR3 covers 13 residues. The CDR3 region is CASTVDIPYGYTF. CDR3 DNA sequence: TGTGCCAGCACTGTGGACATTCCTTATGGCTACACCTTC.

The CDR3 here is CASFHRLRSTGELFF. DNA for the CDR3: TGTGCCAGCTTCCACAGGCTTCGAAGCACCGGGGAGCTGTTTTTT. The rearrangement joins TRBV18 to TRBJ2-2; maybe TRBD1 (5 bases). Germline assignment: CDR1 KGHSH and CDR2 LQKENI. CDR3 length: 15 amino acids. The ends were cut back, 7 bases at V and 4 bases at J, with 16 bases in the middle.